This T cell receptor beta chain comes out of a study of CXCR3-negative and CXCR3-positive naive CD8 T cells. Study-level findings and limits: CD5 surface expression was similar among naive subsets, and TCR strength was estimated by inference from TRB CDR3 properties. Compared with CXCR3-negative naive cells, CXCR3-positive naive cells showed more hydrophobic TRB CDR3s.

The V gene's germline CDR1 is MNHEY and CDR2 SVGAGI. This CDR3 region has 13 residues. UMI-labeled TRB cDNA libraries were prepared by 5' RACE. Reprocessing the 5' RACE reads, TCRdb reports a single entry for every CDR3 protein and omits DNA. The sample table includes about 85,000 distinct CDR3 sequences. On this clonotype: Its antigen is undetermined.

The chain links TRBV6-5 to TRBJ1-4. The TCR sequence derives from a human donor in good health. Some clones in this sample may be carry-over from other donors' samples. The material sequenced was naive CXCR3+ CD8+ T cells from blood. The subset here: CD45RO-CCR7+CD27+CD95- naive CD8+ T cells expressing CXCR3 (TNR3+). The CDR3 sequence: CASSRQEGEKLFF.